A single sample gave rise to the 2 T cell receptor beta chains below, sequenced in a study of shared clonotypes between healthy human individuals. Method: immunoSEQ multiplex PCR; TCRdb's copy keeps in-frame clones and lacks some. The data contain about 1.5 million clones, 98% of them singletons. Material: naive CD4+ T cells sorted from blood. Subset described: CD45RA+ positively selected. Source of these receptors: a man aged 30-40 years in good health.

The chain combines TRBV19 with TRBJ2-7; no reliable D call. This CDR3 is 12 amino acids long. Germline V gene sequence: CDR1 LNHDA, CDR2 SQIVND (reference sequence). Trimming stripped 4 bases from V and 5 bases from J, with 9 bases between. The CDR3 sequence: CASSRTENEQYF. The CDR3 DNA sequence: TGTGCCAGTAGTAGGACGGAAAACGAGCAGTACTTC.

V gene TRBV5-1 combines with J gene TRBJ2-1, with TRBD2 matching 7 bases. CDR1 SGHRS and CDR2 YFSETQ come from the germline V gene. The V and J ends lost 3 bases and 10 bases, in that order; junction bases with no gene match: 16. This CDR3 spans 16 amino acids. For the CDR3, the DNA is TGCGCCAGCAGCTCAGAAGGACTAGGACTGAAATCGGAGCAGTTCTTC. It yields the protein CASSSEGLGLKSEQFF.